The clone carrying this T cell receptor beta chain was detected only once. The data stem from a study of blood T cell repertoires in COVID-19. The overall study: Nucleic acid was either cDNA or gDNA, and it came from T cells, B-cell-depleted T cells, or PBMCs.

In the original processing: Estimates of nucleated cell counts were drawn from the amplification of reference gene primers. Clones were sequenced by immunoSEQ multiplex PCR, and TCRdb holds only the in-frame ones, with some missing. D and trimming come from the DNA, and the V and J calls and clone size come from that table. The sample carries 200,000 to 250,000 clones, 65% to 90% recorded once. Per germline, CDR1 MGHRA and CDR2 YSYEKL. This CDR3 is 18 amino acids long. Between the trimmed V and J ends, which lost 0 bases and 7 bases, there was a span of 21 bases. Sequencing was performed on PBMCs or T cells enriched from blood (not recorded which). J is TRBJ1-4 and V is TRBV4-1; D possibly corresponds to TRBD1 (6 bases). The origin of this receptor is a woman aged 45-59 years with acute COVID-19. The CDR3 protein is CASSQELIAGGLGEKLFF. CDR3 bases: TGCGCCAGCAGCCAAGAACTGATTGCGGGGGGGCTAGGTGAAAAACTGTTTTTT.